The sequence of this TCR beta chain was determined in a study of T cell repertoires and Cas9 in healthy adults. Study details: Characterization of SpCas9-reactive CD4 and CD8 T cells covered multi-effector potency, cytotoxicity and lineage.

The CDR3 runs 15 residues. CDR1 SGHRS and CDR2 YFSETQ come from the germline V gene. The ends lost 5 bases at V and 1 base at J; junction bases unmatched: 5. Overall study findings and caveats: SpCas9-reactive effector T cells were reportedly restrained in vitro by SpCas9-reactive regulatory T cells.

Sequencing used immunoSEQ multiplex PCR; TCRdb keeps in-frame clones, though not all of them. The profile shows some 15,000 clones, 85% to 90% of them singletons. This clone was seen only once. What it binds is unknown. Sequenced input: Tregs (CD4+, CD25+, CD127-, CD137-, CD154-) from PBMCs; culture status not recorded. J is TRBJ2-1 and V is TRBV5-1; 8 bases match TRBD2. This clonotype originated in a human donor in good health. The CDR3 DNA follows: TGCGCCAGCAGGACGGGGGGGATGTCCTACAATGAGCAGTTCTTC. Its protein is CASRTGGMSYNEQFF.